This T cell receptor beta chain was sequenced for a study of T-cell reconstitution after alpha-beta-depleted transplantation in children. V was pared by 6 bases and J by 4 bases, with 6 bases of the junction left unmatched. The CDR3 has 14 amino acids. TCRbeta library construction was performed incorporating unique molecular identifiers. One entry per CDR3 protein results from TCRdb running MiXCR on the PCR reads. The sample records about 350,000 distinct CDR3 sequences, about an eighth being singletons. The source is a human donor who donated a stem cell graft to a child with Fanconi anemia. The rearrangement uses TRBV12-3 or TRBV12-4 and TRBJ1-1; TRBD1 aligns across 9 bases. Material: PBMCs, obtained from the stem cell graft. Written as DNA, the CDR3 is TGTGCCAGCAGATACACGACAGGGGGCACTGAAGCTTTCTTT. Translating gives CASRYTTGGTEAFF.